Reported below is one TCR beta chain. Replicate PCRs for sorted subsets used 200 ng DNA; this equaled tens of thousands of T cell genomes. Clones were sequenced by immunoSEQ multiplex PCR, and TCRdb holds only the in-frame ones, with some missing. The sample lists around 980,000 clones; around three quarters were seen once. This record comes from a study of shared clonotypes between healthy human individuals. Sequenced sample: memory CD4+ T cells from PBMCs. The subset denotes: CD45RA-negative fraction. This receptor was taken from a man aged 18-30 years in good health. Some clones in this sample may be carry-over from other donors' samples.

The CDR3 DNA sequence: TGTGCCAGCAGCAAGCAGGGGTCCGCCGGGGAGCTGTTTTTT. This gives the protein CASSKQGSAGELFF. The V and J genes are TRBV9 and TRBJ2-2, with a possible D match to TRBD1 (6 bases). From germline, CDR1 is SGDLS and CDR2 YYNGEE. The V end was cut by 4 bases, the J end by 6 bases, with 13 bases between. CDR3 size: 14 residues.